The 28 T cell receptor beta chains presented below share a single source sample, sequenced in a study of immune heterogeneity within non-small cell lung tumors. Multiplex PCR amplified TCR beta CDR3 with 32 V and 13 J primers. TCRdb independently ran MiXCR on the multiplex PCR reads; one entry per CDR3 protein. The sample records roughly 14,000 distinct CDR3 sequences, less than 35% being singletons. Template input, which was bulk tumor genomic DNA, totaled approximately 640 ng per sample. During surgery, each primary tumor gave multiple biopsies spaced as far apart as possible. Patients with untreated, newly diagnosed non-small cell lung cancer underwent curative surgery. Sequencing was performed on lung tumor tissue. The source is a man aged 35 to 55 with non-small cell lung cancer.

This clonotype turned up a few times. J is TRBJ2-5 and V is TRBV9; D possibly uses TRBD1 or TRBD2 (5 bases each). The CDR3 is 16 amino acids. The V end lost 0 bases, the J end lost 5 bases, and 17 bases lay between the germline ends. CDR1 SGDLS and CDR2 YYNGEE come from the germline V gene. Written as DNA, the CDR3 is TGTGCCAGCAGCGTAGCTAGGGCGGGCAAGGGGGAGACCCAGTACTTC. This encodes CASSVARAGKGETQYF.

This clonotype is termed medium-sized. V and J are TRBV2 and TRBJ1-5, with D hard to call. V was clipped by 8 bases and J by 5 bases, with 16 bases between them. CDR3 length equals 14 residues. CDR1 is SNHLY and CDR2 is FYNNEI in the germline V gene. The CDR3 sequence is CASHLEGVDQPQHF. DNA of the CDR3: TGTGCCAGCCACCTGGAGGGAGTAGATCAGCCCCAGCATTTT. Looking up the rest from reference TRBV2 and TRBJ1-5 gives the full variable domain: EPEVTQTPSHQVTQMGQEVILRCVPISNHLYFYWYRQILGQKVEFLVSFYNNEISEKSEIFDDQFSVERPDGSNFTLKIRSTKLEDSAMYFCASHLEGVDQPQHFGDGTRLSIL.

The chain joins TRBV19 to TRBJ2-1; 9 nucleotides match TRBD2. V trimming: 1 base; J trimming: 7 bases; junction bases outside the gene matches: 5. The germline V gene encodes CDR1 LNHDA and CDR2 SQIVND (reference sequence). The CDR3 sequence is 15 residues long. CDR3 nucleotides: TGTGCCAGTAGTATAGGCGGGAGGGGATTTAATGAGCAGTTCTTC. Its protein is CASSIGGRGFNEQFF.

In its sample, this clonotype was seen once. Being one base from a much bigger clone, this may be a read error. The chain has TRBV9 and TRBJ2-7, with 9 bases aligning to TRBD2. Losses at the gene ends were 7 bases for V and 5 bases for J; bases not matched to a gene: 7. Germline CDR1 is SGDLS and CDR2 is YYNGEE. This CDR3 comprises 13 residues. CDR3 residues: CASGSGTSNEQYF. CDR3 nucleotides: TGTGCCAGCGGCTCAGGGACTAGCAACGAGCAGTACTTC. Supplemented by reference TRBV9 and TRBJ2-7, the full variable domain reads DSGVTQTPKHLITATGQRVTLRCSPRSGDLSVYWYQQSLDQGLQFLIQYYNGEERAKGNILERFSAQQFPDLHSELNLSSLELGDSALYFCASGSGTSNEQYFGPGTRLTVT.

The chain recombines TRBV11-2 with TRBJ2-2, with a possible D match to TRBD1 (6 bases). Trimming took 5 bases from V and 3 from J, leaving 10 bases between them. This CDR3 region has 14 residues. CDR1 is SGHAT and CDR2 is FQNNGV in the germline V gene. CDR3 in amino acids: CASSPHRDTGELFF. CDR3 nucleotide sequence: TGTGCCAGCAGCCCCCACAGGGACACCGGGGAGCTGTTTTTT. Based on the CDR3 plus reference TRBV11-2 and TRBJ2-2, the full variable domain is EAGVAQSPRYKIIEKRQSVAFWCNPISGHATLYWYQQILGQGPKLLIQFQNNGVVDDSQLPKDRFSAERLKGVDSTLKIQPAKLEDSAVYLCASSPHRDTGELFFGEGSRLTVL.

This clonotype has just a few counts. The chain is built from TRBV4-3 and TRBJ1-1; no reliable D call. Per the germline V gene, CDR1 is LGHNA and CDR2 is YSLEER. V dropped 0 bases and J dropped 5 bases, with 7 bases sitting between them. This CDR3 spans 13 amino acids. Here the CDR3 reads CASSQDQRTEAFF. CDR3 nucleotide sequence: TGCGCCAGCAGCCAAGATCAGAGAACTGAAGCTTTCTTT.

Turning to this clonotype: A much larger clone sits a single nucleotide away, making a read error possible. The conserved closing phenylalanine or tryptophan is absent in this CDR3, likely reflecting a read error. The CDR3 loop reads CSANRMGHSSEQYS. Here the CDR3 DNA reads TGCAGTGCTAATAGGATGGGACACAGCTCCGAGCAGTACTCC. The chain joins TRBV20-1 to TRBJ2-7, with D possibly TRBD1 on 6 matching bases. CDR1 DFQATT and CDR2 SNEGSKA come from the germline V gene (reference sequence). Trimming removed 4 bases from V and 6 bases from J, with 19 bases in between. The CDR3 loop spans 14 amino acids.

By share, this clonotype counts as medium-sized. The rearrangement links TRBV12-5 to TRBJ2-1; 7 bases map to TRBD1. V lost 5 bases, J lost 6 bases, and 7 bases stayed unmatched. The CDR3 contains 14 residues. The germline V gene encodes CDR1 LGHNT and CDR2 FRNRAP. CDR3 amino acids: CASGGQVSINEQFF. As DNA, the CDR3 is TGTGCTAGTGGTGGACAGGTATCGATCAATGAGCAGTTCTTC.

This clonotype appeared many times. The CDR3 DNA sequence: TGTGCCAGCAGTTTGGCAGGCGGTACTGAAGCTTTCTTT. As protein: CASSLAGGTEAFF. This rearrangement joins TRBV12-3 or TRBV12-4 to TRBJ1-1; D call uncertain. V dropped 3 bases and J dropped 5 bases, with 10 bases sitting between them. The CDR3 has 13 amino acids.

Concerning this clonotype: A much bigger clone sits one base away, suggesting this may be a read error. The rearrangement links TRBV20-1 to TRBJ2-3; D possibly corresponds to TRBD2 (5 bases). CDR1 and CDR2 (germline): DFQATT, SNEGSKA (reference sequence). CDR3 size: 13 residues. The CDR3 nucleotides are TGCAGTGCCGCTAGCCTCCTCACAGAAACGCAGTATTTT. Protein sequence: CSAASLLTETQYF.

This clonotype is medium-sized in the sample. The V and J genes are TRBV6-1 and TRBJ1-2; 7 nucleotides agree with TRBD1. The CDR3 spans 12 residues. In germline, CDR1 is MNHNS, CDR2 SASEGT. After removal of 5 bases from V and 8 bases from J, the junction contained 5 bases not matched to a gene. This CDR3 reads CASSPRGQGYTF. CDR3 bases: TGTGCCAGCAGTCCTAGGGGACAGGGCTACACCTTC.

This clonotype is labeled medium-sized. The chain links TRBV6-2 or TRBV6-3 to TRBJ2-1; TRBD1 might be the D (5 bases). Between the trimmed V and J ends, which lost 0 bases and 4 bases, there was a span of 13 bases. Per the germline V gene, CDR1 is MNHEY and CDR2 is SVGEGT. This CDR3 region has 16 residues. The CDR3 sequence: CASSYSIRTLYNEQFF. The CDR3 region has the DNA TGTGCCAGCAGTTACTCGATAAGGACATTGTACAATGAGCAGTTCTTC.

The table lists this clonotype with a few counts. Written as DNA, the CDR3 is TGTGCCAGCAGCTTTCCCATTAACACTGAAGCTTTCTTT. Translation: CASSFPINTEAFF. This chain uses TRBV12-3 or TRBV12-4 with TRBJ1-1; D uncertain. V lost 6 bases, J lost 2 bases, and 10 bases lay in between. This CDR3 is built from 13 residues.

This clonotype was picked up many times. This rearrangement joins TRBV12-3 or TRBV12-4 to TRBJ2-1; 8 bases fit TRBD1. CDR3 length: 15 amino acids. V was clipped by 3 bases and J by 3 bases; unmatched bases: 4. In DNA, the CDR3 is TGTGCCAGCAGTTTGACAGGGGCCTTCTACAATGAGCAGTTCTTC. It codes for CASSLTGAFYNEQFF.

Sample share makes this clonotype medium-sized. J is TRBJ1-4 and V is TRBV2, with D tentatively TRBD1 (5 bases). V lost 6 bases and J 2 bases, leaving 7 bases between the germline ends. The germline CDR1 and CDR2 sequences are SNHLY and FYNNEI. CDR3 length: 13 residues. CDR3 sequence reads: CASSRDTNEKLFF. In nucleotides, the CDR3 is TGTGCCAGCAGCAGGGACACTAATGAAAAACTGTTTTTT.

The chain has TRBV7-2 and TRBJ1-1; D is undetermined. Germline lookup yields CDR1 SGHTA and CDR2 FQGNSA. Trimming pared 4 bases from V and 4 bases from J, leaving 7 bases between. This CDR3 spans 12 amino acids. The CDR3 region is CASSYAGTEAFF. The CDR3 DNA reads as TGTGCCAGCAGCTATGCGGGCACTGAAGCTTTCTTT. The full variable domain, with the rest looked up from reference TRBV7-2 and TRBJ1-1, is GAGVSQSPSNKVTEKGKDVELRCDPISGHTALYWYRQSLGQGLEFLIYFQGNSAPDKSGLPSDRFSAERTGGSVSTLTIQRTQQEDSAVYLCASSYAGTEAFFGQGTRLTVV.

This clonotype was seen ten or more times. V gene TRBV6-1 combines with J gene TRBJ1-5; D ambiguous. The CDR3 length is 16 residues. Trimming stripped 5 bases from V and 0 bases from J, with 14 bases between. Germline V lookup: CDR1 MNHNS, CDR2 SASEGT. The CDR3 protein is CASSPGEWYSNQPQHF. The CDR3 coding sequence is TGTGCCAGCAGTCCTGGGGAATGGTATAGCAATCAGCCCCAGCATTTT.

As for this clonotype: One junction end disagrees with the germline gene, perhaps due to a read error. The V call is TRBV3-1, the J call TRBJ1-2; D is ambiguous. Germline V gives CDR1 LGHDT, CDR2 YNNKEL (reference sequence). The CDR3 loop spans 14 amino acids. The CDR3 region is CASSQRGGLYGYIF. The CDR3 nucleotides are TGTGCCAGCAGCCAAAGAGGTGGCCTATATGGCTACATCTTC.

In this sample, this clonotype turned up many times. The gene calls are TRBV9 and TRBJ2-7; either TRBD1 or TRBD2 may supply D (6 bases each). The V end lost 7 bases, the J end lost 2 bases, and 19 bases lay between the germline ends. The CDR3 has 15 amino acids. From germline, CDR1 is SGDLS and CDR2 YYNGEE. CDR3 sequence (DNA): TGTGCCAGCCCTAAAAAGGGGGGAGCCGCCTACGAGCAGTACTTC. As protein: CASPKKGGAAYEQYF.

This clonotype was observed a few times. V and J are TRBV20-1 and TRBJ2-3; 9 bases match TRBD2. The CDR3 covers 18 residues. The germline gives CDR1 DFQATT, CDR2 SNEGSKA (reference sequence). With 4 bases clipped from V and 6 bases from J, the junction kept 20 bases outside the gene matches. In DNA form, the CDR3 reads TGCAGTGCTAACACTTATATTAGCGGGGGACGGCTGAGCGATACGCAGTATTTT. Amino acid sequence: CSANTYISGGRLSDTQYF.

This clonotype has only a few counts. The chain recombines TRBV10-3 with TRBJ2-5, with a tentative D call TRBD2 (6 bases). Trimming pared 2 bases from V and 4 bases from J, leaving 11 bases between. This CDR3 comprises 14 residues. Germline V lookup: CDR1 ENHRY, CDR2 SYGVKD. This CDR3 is CAISEGGRGETQYF. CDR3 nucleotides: TGTGCCATCAGTGAGGGAGGGAGAGGAGAGACCCAGTACTTC.

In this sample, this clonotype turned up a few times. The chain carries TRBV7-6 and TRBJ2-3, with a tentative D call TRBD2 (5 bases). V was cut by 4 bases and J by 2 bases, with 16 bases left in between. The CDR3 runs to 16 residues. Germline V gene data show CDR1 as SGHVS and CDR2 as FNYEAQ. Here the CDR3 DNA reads TGTGCCAGCAGCTCTAAAAACCCCGGGGTCACAGATACGCAGTATTTT. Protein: CASSSKNPGVTDTQYF.

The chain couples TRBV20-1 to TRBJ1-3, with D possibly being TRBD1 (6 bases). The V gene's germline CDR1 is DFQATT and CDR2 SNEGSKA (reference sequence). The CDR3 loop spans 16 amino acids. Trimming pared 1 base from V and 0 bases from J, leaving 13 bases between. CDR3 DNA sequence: TGCAGTGCTAGAGGACAGGAGTTCCGCTCTGGAAACACCATATATTTT. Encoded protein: CSARGQEFRSGNTIYF.

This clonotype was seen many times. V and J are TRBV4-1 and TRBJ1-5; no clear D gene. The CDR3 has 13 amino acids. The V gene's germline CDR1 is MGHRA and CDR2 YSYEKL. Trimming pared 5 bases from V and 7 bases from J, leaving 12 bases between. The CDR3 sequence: CASSSAVEQPQHF. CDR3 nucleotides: TGCGCCAGCAGCTCAGCCGTGGAGCAGCCCCAGCATTTT.

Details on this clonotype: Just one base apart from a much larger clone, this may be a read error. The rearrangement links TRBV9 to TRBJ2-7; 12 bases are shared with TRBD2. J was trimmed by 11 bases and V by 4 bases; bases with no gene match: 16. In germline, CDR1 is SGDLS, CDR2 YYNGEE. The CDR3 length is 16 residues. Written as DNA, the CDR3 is TGTGCCAGCAGCACCCTAGCGGGAGGGCTGGGGGGAGAGAAGTACTTC. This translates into CASSTLAGGLGGEKYF.

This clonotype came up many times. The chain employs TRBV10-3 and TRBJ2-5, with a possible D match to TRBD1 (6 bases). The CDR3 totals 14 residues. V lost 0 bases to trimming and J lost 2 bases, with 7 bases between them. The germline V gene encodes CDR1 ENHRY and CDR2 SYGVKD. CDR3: CAISESRGQETQYF. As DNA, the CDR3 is TGTGCCATCAGTGAGTCAAGGGGGCAAGAGACCCAGTACTTC.

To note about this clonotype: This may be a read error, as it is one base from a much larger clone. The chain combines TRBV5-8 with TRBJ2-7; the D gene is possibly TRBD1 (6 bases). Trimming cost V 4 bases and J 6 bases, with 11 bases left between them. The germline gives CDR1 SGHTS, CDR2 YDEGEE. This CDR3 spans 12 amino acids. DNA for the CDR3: TGTGCCAGCAGCATACAGGGTACCGAGCAGTACTTC. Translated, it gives CASSIQGTEQYF. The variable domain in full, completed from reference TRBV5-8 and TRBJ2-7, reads EAGVTQSPTHLIKTRGQQATLRCSPISGHTSVYWYQQALGLGLQFLLWYDEGEERNRGNFPPRFSGRQFPNYSSELNVNALELEDSALYLCASSIQGTEQYFGPGTRLTVT.

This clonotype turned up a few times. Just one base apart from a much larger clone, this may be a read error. CDR3 sequence reads: CASSPSPAGAFF. DNA of the CDR3: TGTGCCAGCAGCCCTTCACCTGCGGGGGCTTTCTTT. The chain has TRBV11-2 and TRBJ1-1; D remains ambiguous. The germline V gene encodes CDR1 SGHAT and CDR2 FQNNGV. This CDR3 region has 12 residues. The V end lost 5 bases, the J end lost 11 bases, and 15 bases lay between the germline ends. Full variable domain (rest looked up from reference TRBV11-2 and TRBJ1-1): EAGVAQSPRYKIIEKRQSVAFWCNPISGHATLYWYQQILGQGPKLLIQFQNNGVVDDSQLPKDRFSAERLKGVDSTLKIQPAKLEDSAVYLCASSPSPAGAFFGQGTRLTVV.